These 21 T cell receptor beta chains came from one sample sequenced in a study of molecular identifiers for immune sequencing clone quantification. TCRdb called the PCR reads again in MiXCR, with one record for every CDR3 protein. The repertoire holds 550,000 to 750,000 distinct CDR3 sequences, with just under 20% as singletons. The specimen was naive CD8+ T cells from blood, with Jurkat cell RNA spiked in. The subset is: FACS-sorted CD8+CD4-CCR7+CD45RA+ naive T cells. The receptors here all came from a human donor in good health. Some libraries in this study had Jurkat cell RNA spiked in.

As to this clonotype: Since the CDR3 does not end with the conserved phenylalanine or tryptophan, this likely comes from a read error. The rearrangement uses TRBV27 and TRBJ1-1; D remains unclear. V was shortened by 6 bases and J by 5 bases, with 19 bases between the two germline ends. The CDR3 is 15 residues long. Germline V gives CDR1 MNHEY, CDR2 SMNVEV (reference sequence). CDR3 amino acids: CASSRAREGRTEAFS. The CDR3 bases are TGTGCCAGCAGCCGTGCCCGGGAAGGGCGGACTGAAGCTTTCTCT.

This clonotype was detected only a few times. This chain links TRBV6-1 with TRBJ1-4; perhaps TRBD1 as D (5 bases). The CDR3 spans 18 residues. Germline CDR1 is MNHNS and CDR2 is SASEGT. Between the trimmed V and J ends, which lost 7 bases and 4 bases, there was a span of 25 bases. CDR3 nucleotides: TGTGCCAGCAACCAAGGGACTGAAGTCACGCTCGTTAATGAAAAACTGTTTTTT. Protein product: CASNQGTEVTLVNEKLFF.

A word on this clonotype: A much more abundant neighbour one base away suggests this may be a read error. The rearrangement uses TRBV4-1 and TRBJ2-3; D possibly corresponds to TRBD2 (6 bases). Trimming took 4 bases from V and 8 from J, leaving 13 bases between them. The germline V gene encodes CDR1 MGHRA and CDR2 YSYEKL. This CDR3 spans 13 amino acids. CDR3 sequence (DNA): TGCGCCAGCAGCCTGGGGACTTCAGGTACGCAGTATTTT. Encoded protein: CASSLGTSGTQYF.

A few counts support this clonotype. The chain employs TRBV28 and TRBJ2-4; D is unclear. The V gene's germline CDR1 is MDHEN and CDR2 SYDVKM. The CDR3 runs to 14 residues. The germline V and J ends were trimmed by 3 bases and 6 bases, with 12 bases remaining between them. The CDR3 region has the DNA TGTGCCAGCAGTTTTGAGGTCCTCCCAAACATTCAGTACTTC. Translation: CASSFEVLPNIQYF.

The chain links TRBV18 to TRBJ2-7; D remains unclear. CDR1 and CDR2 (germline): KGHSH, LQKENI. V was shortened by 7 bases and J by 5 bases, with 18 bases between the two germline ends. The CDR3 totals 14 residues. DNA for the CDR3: TGTGCCAGCTGCGCACCACGAAGTCAGCACGAGCAGTACTTC. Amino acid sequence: CASCAPRSQHEQYF.

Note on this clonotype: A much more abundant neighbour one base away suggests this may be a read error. Here the CDR3 reads CASSQDMPINYGYTF. CDR3 coding DNA: TGCGCCAGCAGCCAAGATATGCCAATTAACTATGGCTACACCTTC. The chain recombines TRBV4-1 with TRBJ1-2; D uncertain. V was clipped by 0 bases and J by 1 base, with 9 bases between them. Per germline, CDR1 MGHRA and CDR2 YSYEKL. The length of the CDR3 is 15 residues.

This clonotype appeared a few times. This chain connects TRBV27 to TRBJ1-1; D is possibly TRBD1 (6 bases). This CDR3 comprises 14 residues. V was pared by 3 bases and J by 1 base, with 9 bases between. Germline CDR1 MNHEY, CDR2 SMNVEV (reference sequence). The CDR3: CASSFQGPNTEAFF. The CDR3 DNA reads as TGTGCCAGCAGTTTTCAGGGGCCGAACACTGAAGCTTTCTTT.

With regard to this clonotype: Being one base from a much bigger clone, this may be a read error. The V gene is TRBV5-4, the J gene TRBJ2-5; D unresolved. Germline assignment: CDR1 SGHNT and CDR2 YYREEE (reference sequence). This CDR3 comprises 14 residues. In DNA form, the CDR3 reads TGTGCCAGCGGCTTCGAGGAGATCCAAGAGACCCAGTACTTC. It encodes CASGFEEIQETQYF.

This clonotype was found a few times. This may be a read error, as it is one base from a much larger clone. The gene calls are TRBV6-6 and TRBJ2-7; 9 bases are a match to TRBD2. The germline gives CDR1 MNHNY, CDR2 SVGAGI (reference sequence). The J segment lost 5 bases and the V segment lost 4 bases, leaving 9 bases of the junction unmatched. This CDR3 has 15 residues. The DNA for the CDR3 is TGTGCCAGCAGTTCCATTAGCGGGGGCACGCACGAGCAGTACTTC. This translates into CASSSISGGTHEQYF.

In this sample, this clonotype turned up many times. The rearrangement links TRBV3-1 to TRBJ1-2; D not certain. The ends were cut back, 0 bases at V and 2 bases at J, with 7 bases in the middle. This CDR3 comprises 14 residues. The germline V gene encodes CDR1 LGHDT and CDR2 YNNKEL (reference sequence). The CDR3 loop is CASSQEYTNYGYTF. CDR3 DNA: TGTGCCAGCAGCCAAGAGTACACAAACTATGGCTACACCTTC.

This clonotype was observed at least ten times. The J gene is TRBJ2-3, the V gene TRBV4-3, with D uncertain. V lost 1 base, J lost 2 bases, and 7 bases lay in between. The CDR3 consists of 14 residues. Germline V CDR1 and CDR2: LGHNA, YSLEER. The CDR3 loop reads CASSQGGYTDTQYF. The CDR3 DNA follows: TGCGCCAGCAGCCAAGGCGGATACACAGATACGCAGTATTTT.

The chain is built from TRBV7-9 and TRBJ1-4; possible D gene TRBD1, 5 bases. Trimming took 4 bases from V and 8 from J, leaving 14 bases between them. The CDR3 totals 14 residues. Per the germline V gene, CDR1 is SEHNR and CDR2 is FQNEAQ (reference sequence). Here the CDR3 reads CASSSPSGQEKLFF. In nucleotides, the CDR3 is TGTGCCAGCAGCTCCCCTTCAGGGCAGGAAAAACTGTTTTTT. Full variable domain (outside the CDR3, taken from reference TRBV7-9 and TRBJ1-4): DTGVSQNPRHKITKRGQNVTFRCDPISEHNRLYWYRQTLGQGPEFLTYFQNEAQLEKSRLLSDRFSAERPKGSFSTLEIQRTEQGDSAMYLCASSSPSGQEKLFFGSGTQLSVL.

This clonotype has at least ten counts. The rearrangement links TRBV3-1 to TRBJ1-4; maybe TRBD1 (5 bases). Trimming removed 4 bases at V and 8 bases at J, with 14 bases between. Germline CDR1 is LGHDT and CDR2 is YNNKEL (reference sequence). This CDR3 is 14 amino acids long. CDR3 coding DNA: TGTGCCAGCAGCCTTGGAGCAGGGCGGGAAAAACTGTTTTTT. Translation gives CASSLGAGREKLFF. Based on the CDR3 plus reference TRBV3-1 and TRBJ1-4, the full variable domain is DTAVSQTPKYLVTQMGNDKSIKCEQNLGHDTMYWYKQDSKKFLKIMFSYNNKELIINETVPNRFSPKSPDKAHLNLHINSLELGDSAVYFCASSLGAGREKLFFGSGTQLSVL.

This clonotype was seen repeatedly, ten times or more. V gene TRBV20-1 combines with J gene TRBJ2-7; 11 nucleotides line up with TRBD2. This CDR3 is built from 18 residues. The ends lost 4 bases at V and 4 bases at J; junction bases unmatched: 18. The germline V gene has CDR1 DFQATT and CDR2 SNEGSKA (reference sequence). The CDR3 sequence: CSATPLGLAGGLIYEQYF. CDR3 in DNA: TGCAGTGCTACCCCGCTGGGGCTAGCGGGGGGCCTCATTTACGAGCAGTACTTC.

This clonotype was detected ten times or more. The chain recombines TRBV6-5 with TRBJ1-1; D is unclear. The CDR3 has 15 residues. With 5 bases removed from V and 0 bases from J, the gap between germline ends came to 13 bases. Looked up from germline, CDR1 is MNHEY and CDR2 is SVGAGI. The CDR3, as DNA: TGTGCCAGCAGTCACCCCAAGGAGATGAACACTGAAGCTTTCTTT. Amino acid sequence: CASSHPKEMNTEAFF.

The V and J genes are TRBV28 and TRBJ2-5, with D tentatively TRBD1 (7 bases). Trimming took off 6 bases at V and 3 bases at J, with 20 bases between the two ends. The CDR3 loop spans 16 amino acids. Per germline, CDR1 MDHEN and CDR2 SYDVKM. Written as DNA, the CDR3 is TGTGCCAGCAGACCTGTGACAGGGAGGTTGAAAGAGACCCAGTACTTC. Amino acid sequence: CASRPVTGRLKETQYF.

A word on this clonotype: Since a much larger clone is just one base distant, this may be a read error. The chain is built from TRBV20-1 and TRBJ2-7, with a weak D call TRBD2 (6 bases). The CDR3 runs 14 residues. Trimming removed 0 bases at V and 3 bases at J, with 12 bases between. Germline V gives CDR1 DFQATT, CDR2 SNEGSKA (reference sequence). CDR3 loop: CSARDRRGIYEQYF. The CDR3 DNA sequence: TGCAGTGCTAGAGATCGCCGGGGGATCTACGAGCAGTACTTC.

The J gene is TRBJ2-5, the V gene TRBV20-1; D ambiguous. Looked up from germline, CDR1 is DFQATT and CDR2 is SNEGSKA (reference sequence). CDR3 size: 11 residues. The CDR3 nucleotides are TGCCTGAGTGTGGTTGGTGAGACCCAGTACTTC. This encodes CLSVVGETQYF.

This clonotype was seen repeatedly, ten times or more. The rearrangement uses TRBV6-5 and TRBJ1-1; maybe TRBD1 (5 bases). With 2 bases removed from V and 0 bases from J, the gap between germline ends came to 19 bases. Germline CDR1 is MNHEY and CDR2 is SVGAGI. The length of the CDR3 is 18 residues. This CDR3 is CASSYEASGLRVNTEAFF. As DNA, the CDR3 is TGTGCCAGCAGTTACGAGGCCTCAGGGCTGCGGGTGAACACTGAAGCTTTCTTT.

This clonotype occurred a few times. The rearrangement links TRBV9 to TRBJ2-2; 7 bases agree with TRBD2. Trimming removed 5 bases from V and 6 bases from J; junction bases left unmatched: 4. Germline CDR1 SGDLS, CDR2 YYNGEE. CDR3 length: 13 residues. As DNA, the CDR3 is TGTGCCAGCAGTCTAGCGGACCCCGGGGAGCTGTTTTTT. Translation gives CASSLADPGELFF.

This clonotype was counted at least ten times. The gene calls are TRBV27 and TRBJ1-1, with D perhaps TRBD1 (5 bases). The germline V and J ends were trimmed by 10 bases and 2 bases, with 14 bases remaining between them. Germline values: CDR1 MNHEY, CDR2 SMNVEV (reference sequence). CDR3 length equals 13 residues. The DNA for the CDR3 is TGTGCCACCCGATACGGGGGAAACACTGAAGCTTTCTTT. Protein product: CATRYGGNTEAFF.